A single sample is the source of the 15 T cell receptor beta chains below, sequenced in a study of TIL therapy for anti-PD-1-resistant metastatic lung cancer. The immunoSEQ assay was v3. Method: immunoSEQ multiplex PCR; TCRdb's copy keeps in-frame clones and lacks some. The table includes approximately 18,000 clones, around four fifths detected once. Time point indicated: pre-treatment sample, taken before nivolumab and TIL therapy. Sequenced here: blood, sampled at baseline. These receptors originate from a person aged 25-79 years with non-small cell lung cancer.

V usage is TRBV19 and J usage is TRBJ2-3; 13 bases are shared with TRBD2. This CDR3 comprises 15 residues. Germline V CDR1 and CDR2: LNHDA, SQIVND (reference sequence). Trimming removed 4 bases from V and 3 bases from J; junction bases left unmatched: 1. CDR3 amino acids: CASSRTSGRTDTQYF. For the CDR3, the DNA is TGTGCCAGTAGTAGGACTAGCGGGAGAACAGATACGCAGTATTTT.

The chain joins TRBV7-9 to TRBJ1-4; 10 bases are shared with TRBD1. Germline CDR1 and CDR2: SEHNR and FQNEAQ (reference sequence). The V gene end was trimmed by 2 bases and the J gene end by 7 bases; junction bases not matched to a gene: 10. The length of the CDR3 is 17 residues. The CDR3 is CASSLNEAWTGGEKLFF. The CDR3 region has the DNA TGTGCCAGCAGCTTAAATGAGGCGTGGACAGGGGGTGAAAAACTGTTTTTT. The whole variable domain, remainder taken from reference TRBV7-9 and TRBJ1-4, is DTGVSQNPRHKITKRGQNVTFRCDPISEHNRLYWYRQTLGQGPEFLTYFQNEAQLEKSRLLSDRFSAERPKGSFSTLEIQRTEQGDSAMYLCASSLNEAWTGGEKLFFGSGTQLSVL.

The chain has TRBV28 and TRBJ1-2; D unresolved. The V gene's germline CDR1 is MDHEN and CDR2 SYDVKM. CDR3 length: 15 residues. The germline V and J ends were trimmed by 4 bases and 2 bases, with 14 bases remaining between them. The CDR3, as DNA: TGTGCCAGCAGTTCCGGGGAGGGCGAAAACTATGGCTACACCTTC. Translated: CASSSGEGENYGYTF.

This clone was observed a single time. The chain uses TRBV29-1 and TRBJ1-4, with D perhaps matching TRBD1 (5 bases). The CDR3 is made up of 15 amino acids. Trimming removed 6 bases from V and 5 bases from J, with 19 bases in between. Germline lookup yields CDR1 SQVTM and CDR2 ANQGSEA. CDR3 sequence: CSVVEAREGNEKLFF. In DNA, the CDR3 is TGCAGCGTAGTAGAGGCTCGCGAGGGGAATGAAAAACTGTTTTTT.

This clone appeared once. The chain recombines TRBV7-9 with TRBJ2-1, with TRBD2 matching over 9 bases. J lost 7 bases, V lost 1 base, and 11 bases had no gene match. CDR3 size: 17 residues. From germline, CDR1 is SEHNR and CDR2 FQNEAQ (reference sequence). For the CDR3, the DNA is TGTGCCAGCAGCTTAGATCCTGGCGGGAGGGCCTGGAATGAGCAGTTCTTC. Its protein product is CASSLDPGGRAWNEQFF.

This chain connects TRBV9 to TRBJ2-1; TRBD1 is a possible D gene (5 bases). V lost 4 bases, J lost 4 bases, and 9 bases lay in between. The CDR3 has 13 residues. Germline lookup yields CDR1 SGDLS and CDR2 YYNGEE. For the CDR3, the DNA is TGTGCCAGCAGCCCACAGGATTACAATGAGCAGTTCTTC. The encoded protein is CASSPQDYNEQFF. Based on the CDR3 plus reference TRBV9 and TRBJ2-1, the full variable domain is DSGVTQTPKHLITATGQRVTLRCSPRSGDLSVYWYQQSLDQGLQFLIQYYNGEERAKGNILERFSAQQFPDLHSELNLSSLELGDSALYFCASSPQDYNEQFFGPGTRLTVL.

The V call is TRBV28, the J call TRBJ1-1; the D is unclear. CDR3 length: 12 amino acids. Trimming pared 4 bases from V and 12 bases from J, leaving 15 bases between. From germline, CDR1 is MDHEN and CDR2 SYDVKM. CDR3 sequence reads: CASSSQSSLTFF. The CDR3 nucleotides are TGTGCCAGCAGTTCGCAGAGTTCATTAACTTTCTTT. The complete variable domain, with remaining parts taken from reference TRBV28 and TRBJ1-1, reads DVKVTQSSRYLVKRTGEKVFLECVQDMDHENMFWYRQDPGLGLRLIYFSYDVKMKEKGDIPEGYSVSREKKERFSLILESASTNQTSMYLCASSSQSSLTFFGQGTRLTVV.

V is TRBV7-9 and J is TRBJ2-1; D gene unclear. V lost 4 bases and J lost 5, with 15 bases in between. CDR1 SEHNR and CDR2 FQNEAQ come from the germline V gene (reference sequence). The CDR3 consists of 15 residues. The CDR3 region is CASSSALPWHNEQFF. The CDR3 region has the DNA TGTGCCAGCAGCTCAGCACTCCCATGGCACAATGAGCAGTTCTTC.

The chain carries TRBV6-6 and TRBJ1-1; TRBD1 matches 7 bases. CDR3 size: 13 residues. Germline trimming cut 2 bases from V and 3 bases from J; bases unmatched to any gene: 0. The germline gives CDR1 MNHNY, CDR2 SVGAGI (reference sequence). For the CDR3, the DNA is TGTGCCAGCAGTTACGACAGGGACACTGAAGCTTTCTTT. It encodes CASSYDRDTEAFF.

This rearrangement joins TRBV6-4 to TRBJ2-1, with D uncertain. Germline loops: CDR1 MRHNA, CDR2 SNTAGT. Trimming left V 7 bases short and J 5 bases short, with 12 bases between. CDR3 length equals 13 residues. The CDR3, as DNA: TGTGCCAGCACCCCCCCCATACACAATGAGCAGTTCTTC. Translated, it gives CASTPPIHNEQFF.

This chain joins TRBV30 and TRBJ2-1; 7 bases map to TRBD2. CDR1 and CDR2 (germline): GTSNPN, SVGIG (reference sequence). The CDR3 has 12 residues. CDR3 bases: TGTGCGCTGGGGAGGGGCTACAATGAGCAGTTCTTC. Its translation: CALGRGYNEQFF. Full variable domain (rest looked up from reference TRBV30 and TRBJ2-1): SQTIHQWPATLVQPVGSPLSLECTVEGTSNPNLYWYRQAAGRGLQLLFYSVGIGQISSEVPQNLSASRPQDRQFILSSKKLLLSDSGFYLCALGRGYNEQFFGPGTRLTVL.

The rearrangement joins TRBV28 to TRBJ1-1, with D possibly TRBD1 on 6 matching bases. The CDR3 runs to 12 residues. Germline CDR1 is MDHEN and CDR2 is SYDVKM. V was trimmed by 8 bases and J by 5 bases, leaving 12 bases between them. Here the CDR3 reads CASSTGRTEAFF. CDR3 nucleotides: TGTGCCAGCTCCACAGGGCGGACTGAAGCTTTCTTT.

The V gene is TRBV19, the J gene TRBJ2-2; the match to TRBD2 covers 9 bases. After removal of 7 bases from V and 4 bases from J, the junction contained 4 bases not matched to a gene. The CDR3 runs to 14 residues. CDR1 and CDR2 (germline): LNHDA, SQIVND (reference sequence). The CDR3 DNA sequence: TGTGCCAGTAAACTAGCGGGTATCACCGGGGAGCTGTTTTTT. The encoded protein is CASKLAGITGELFF. The full variable domain, with the rest looked up from reference TRBV19 and TRBJ2-2, is DGGITQSPKYLFRKEGQNVTLSCEQNLNHDAMYWYRQDPGQGLRLIYYSQIVNDFQKGDIAEGYSVSREKKESFPLTVTSAQKNPTAFYLCASKLAGITGELFFGEGSRLTVL.

The V and J genes are TRBV6-5 and TRBJ2-7; 11 bases are a match to TRBD2. The trim removed 2 bases at V and 3 bases at J, leaving 3 bases unmatched. There are 15 residues in the CDR3. Germline V gene sequence: CDR1 MNHEY, CDR2 SVGAGI. DNA for the CDR3: TGTGCCAGCAGTTACATGACTAGCGGGATCTACGAGCAGTACTTC. As protein: CASSYMTSGIYEQYF.

This clone came up once. The chain links TRBV7-2 to TRBJ1-5; TRBD1 might be the D (5 bases). CDR1 and CDR2 (germline): SGHTA, FQGNSA. There are 14 residues in the CDR3. Trimming removed 5 bases from V and 7 bases from J, with 15 bases in between. CDR3 nucleotide sequence: TGTGCCAGCAGCCCGGGGATGGGGGGGCAGCCCCAGCATTTT. Encoded protein: CASSPGMGGQPQHF.